This T cell receptor beta chain is from a study of PD-1 blockade in classical Hodgkin lymphoma. Between the trimmed V and J ends, which lost 0 bases and 1 base, there was a span of 17 bases. The CDR3 has 18 residues. In germline, CDR1 is SEHNR, CDR2 FQNEAQ (reference sequence). As for this clone: Its antigen is currently unknown.

Notes on the study in general: Compared with healthy donors, newly diagnosed patients reportedly showed lower baseline TCR diversity.

TCRdb keeps only in-frame clones here, not all; method: immunoSEQ multiplex PCR. The sample includes some 28,000 clones, roughly 90% of them seen just once. Time point in this sample: newly diagnosed, previously untreated cHL patient sample. Magnetic negative selection purified CD4+ T cells from thawed PBMCs. The receptor's source is a human donor with classical Hodgkin lymphoma. Sequenced material: CD4+ T cells from blood. The chain is built from TRBV7-9 and TRBJ2-3; unclear D gene. The CDR3: CASSLAGSGRPRTDTQYF. CDR3 nucleotide sequence: TGTGCCAGCAGCTTAGCGGGGTCGGGCCGGCCCCGCACAGATACGCAGTATTTT.